A selection of T cell receptor beta chains follows, all from one sample in a study of blood T cell repertoires in COVID-19. Assay used: immunoSEQ multiplex PCR; TCRdb lists only in-frame clones, some missing. The repertoire holds around 70,000 clones, 70% to 90% seen once, with approximately 3.7% in the top ten. The sequenced sample was peripheral blood. Receptors were obtained from a man in his forties or fifties with acute or convalescent COVID-19. Both conserved end residues are part of each CDR3. Fields, in order: J gene, V gene, clone size, D gene, CDR3 DNA, CDR3 protein. A D gene is named only where the DNA matches it firmly. Expanded clones are given a class, and other clones once, few, many or no size at all.

j_gene: TRBJ1-1
v_gene: TRBV7-9
abundance: -
d_gene: -
CDR3nt: TGTGCCAGCAGCCTACAGGAGAACACTGAAGCTTTCTTT
CDR3aa: CASSLQENTEAFF

j_gene: TRBJ2-7
v_gene: TRBV5-1
abundance: -
d_gene: TRBD2
CDR3nt: TGCGCCAGCAGCTTGGACCTAGCGGGATCCTGGGAGCAGTACTTC
CDR3aa: CASSLDLAGSWEQYF

j_gene: TRBJ2-1
v_gene: TRBV5-1
abundance: -
d_gene: TRBD1
CDR3nt: TGCGCCAGCAGCTTTATCGGGACAGGGAACGGTGAGCAGTTCTTC
CDR3aa: CASSFIGTGNGEQFF

j_gene: TRBJ2-7
v_gene: TRBV5-4
abundance: -
d_gene: TRBD1
CDR3nt: TGTGCCAGCAGCTTGGAATGGCAGGGGGCGAGCGAGCAGTACTTC
CDR3aa: CASSLEWQGASEQYF

j_gene: TRBJ1-6
v_gene: TRBV19
abundance: once
d_gene: -
CDR3nt: TGTGCCAGTAAGAGAGGTGGCTCCTATAATTCACCCCTCCACTTT
CDR3aa: CASKRGGSYNSPLHF

j_gene: TRBJ1-1
v_gene: TRBV3-1/TRBV3-2
abundance: -
d_gene: -
CDR3nt: TGTGCCAGCCAAAATAGAGGGATCACTGAAGCTTTCTTT
CDR3aa: CASQNRGITEAFF

j_gene: TRBJ2-1
v_gene: TRBV7-2
abundance: few
d_gene: -
CDR3nt: TGTGCCAGCAGCAGACTTACCGCGCTACAGGGATATGAGCAGTTCTTC
CDR3aa: CASSRLTALQGYEQFF

j_gene: TRBJ2-2
v_gene: TRBV10-1
abundance: -
d_gene: TRBD2
CDR3nt: TGCGCCAGCAGTGGCAGCGGGAGTAACACCGGGGAGCTGTTTTTT
CDR3aa: CASSGSGSNTGELFF

j_gene: TRBJ2-7
v_gene: TRBV21-1
abundance: -
d_gene: -
CDR3nt: TGTGCCAGCAGCACACGGGACAGGGCCCTACACGAGCAGTACTTC
CDR3aa: CASSTRDRALHEQYF

j_gene: TRBJ2-2
v_gene: TRBV30
abundance: -
d_gene: TRBD2
CDR3nt: TGTGCCTGGAGTTCCGCGGGGGCCGGGGAGCTGTTTTTT
CDR3aa: CAWSSAGAGELFF

j_gene: TRBJ1-2
v_gene: TRBV4-1
abundance: -
d_gene: TRBD1
CDR3nt: TGCGCCAGCAGCCAAGCTATGACAGGGACTGACTATGGCTACACCTTC
CDR3aa: CASSQAMTGTDYGYTF

j_gene: TRBJ2-7
v_gene: TRBV2
abundance: once
d_gene: TRBD1
CDR3nt: TGTGCCAGCAGTCCCATAGACAGGGGAGCCTACGAGCAGTACTTC
CDR3aa: CASSPIDRGAYEQYF

j_gene: TRBJ1-4
v_gene: TRBV5-4
abundance: once
d_gene: TRBD1
CDR3nt: TGTGCCAGCAGCTTGGCCGTGACAGGGGGCAGTGAAAAACTGTTTTTT
CDR3aa: CASSLAVTGGSEKLFF

j_gene: TRBJ2-1
v_gene: TRBV19
abundance: few
d_gene: -
CDR3nt: TGTGCCAGTAGACCCCGTTTTGGGGGCGGCAATGAGCAGTTCTTC
CDR3aa: CASRPRFGGGNEQFF

j_gene: TRBJ1-1
v_gene: TRBV2
abundance: -
d_gene: -
CDR3nt: TGTGCCAGCAGTGTTAGGGGGGGTATGAACACTGAAGCTTTCTTT
CDR3aa: CASSVRGGMNTEAFF

j_gene: TRBJ1-1
v_gene: TRBV6-5
abundance: -
d_gene: -
CDR3nt: TGTGCCAGCAAATTGACAGTGAACACTGAAGCTTTCTTT
CDR3aa: CASKLTVNTEAFF

j_gene: TRBJ2-3
v_gene: TRBV19
abundance: -
d_gene: TRBD2
CDR3nt: TGTGCCAGTAGTACCCTACTAGCGGGGCCGGCAGATACGCAGTATTTT
CDR3aa: CASSTLLAGPADTQYF

j_gene: TRBJ1-2
v_gene: TRBV6-5
abundance: -
d_gene: TRBD1
CDR3nt: TGTGCCAGCACCCGGACAGGGACGAACTATGGCTACACCTTC
CDR3aa: CASTRTGTNYGYTF

j_gene: TRBJ2-7
v_gene: TRBV2
abundance: -
d_gene: TRBD1
CDR3nt: TGTGCCAGCAGTGAAGCCTGGACAGGTTCCTACGAGCAGTACTTC
CDR3aa: CASSEAWTGSYEQYF

j_gene: TRBJ1-2
v_gene: TRBV30
abundance: -
d_gene: TRBD1
CDR3nt: TGTGCCAGAGGGGTGGGACAGAACTATGGCTACACCTTC
CDR3aa: CARGVGQNYGYTF